This TCR beta chain was identified in a study of blood T cell repertoires in COVID-19. Looking at the study overall: The United States, Italy and Spain were the sources of the acute and convalescent COVID-19 samples. PBMCs, B-cell-depleted T cells, or T cells were the source of the cDNA or gDNA that made up the material.

Per the germline V gene, CDR1 is GTSNPN and CDR2 is SVGIG (reference sequence). The V end lost 5 bases, the J end lost 6 bases, and 7 bases lay between the germline ends. CDR3 length equals 11 residues. This clone was seen a few times. Original processing methods: Nucleated cell number was recorded as an estimate derived from reference gene primer amplification. The protocol was immunoSEQ multiplex PCR, while the TCRdb copy is restricted to in-frame clones and leaves out a portion. D and trimming come from the DNA, and the V and J calls and clone size come from that table. The sample shows 250,000 to 300,000 clones, 89% of them seen only once.

This clonotype was obtained from a woman aged 55-70 years with acute or convalescent COVID-19. The sequenced material came from peripheral blood. This chain uses TRBV30 with TRBJ2-2; D is perhaps TRBD1 (5 bases). The CDR3 sequence: CAWAGPGELFF. For the CDR3, the DNA is TGTGCCTGGGCAGGGCCCGGGGAGCTGTTTTTT.